The source of this T cell receptor (beta chain) is a study of shared clonotypes between healthy human individuals. Sequencing used immunoSEQ multiplex PCR; TCRdb keeps in-frame clones, though not all of them. The table has about 2,100,000 clones, about 92% seen once; the top ten hold around 1.7%. Germline CDR1 GTSNPN, CDR2 SVGIG (reference sequence). Trimming took off 0 bases at V and 7 bases at J, with 7 bases between the two ends. The length of the CDR3 is 12 residues. Naive-designated CD8 cells lacked CD45RO, were positively enriched for CCR7, and omitted terminally differentiated effector memory CD45RA+ cells.

The TCR comes from a young man in good health. Some clones in this sample may be carry-over from other donors' samples. The sequenced material came from naive CD8+ T cells from PBMCs. The V gene is TRBV30, the J gene TRBJ1-5, with D hard to call. The CDR3 spells CAWSVGTQPQHF. CDR3 DNA sequence: TGTGCCTGGAGTGTAGGAACGCAGCCCCAGCATTTT.